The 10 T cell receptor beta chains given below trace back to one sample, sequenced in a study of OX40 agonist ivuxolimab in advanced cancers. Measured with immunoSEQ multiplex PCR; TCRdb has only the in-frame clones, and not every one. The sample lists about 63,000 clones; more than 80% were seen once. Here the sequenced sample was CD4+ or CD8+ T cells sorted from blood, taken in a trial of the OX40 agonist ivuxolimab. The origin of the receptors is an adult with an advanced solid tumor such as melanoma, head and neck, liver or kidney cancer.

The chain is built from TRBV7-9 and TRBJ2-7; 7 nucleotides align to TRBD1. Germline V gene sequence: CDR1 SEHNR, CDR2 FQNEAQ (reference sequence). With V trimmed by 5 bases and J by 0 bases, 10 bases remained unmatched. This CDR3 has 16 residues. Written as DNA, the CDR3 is TGTGCCAGCAGCCTCTCCCTGGACAGGTACTCCTACGAGCAGTACTTC. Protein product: CASSLSLDRYSYEQYF.

CDR3 sequence: CASSFWSTDTQYF. CDR3 nucleotide sequence: TGTGCCAGCAGTTTTTGGAGCACAGATACGCAGTATTTT. This chain links TRBV2 with TRBJ2-3; D gene uncertain. Germline values: CDR1 SNHLY, CDR2 FYNNEI. The CDR3 is 13 amino acids. Deletions cut 5 bases from V and 0 bases from J, with 6 bases between.

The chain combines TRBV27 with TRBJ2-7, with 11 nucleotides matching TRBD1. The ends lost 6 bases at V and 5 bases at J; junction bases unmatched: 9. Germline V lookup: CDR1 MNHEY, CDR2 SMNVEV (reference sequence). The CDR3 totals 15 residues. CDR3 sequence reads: CASRGSGQGGHEQYF. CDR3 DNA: TGTGCCAGCAGGGGCTCGGGACAGGGGGGCCACGAGCAGTACTTC.

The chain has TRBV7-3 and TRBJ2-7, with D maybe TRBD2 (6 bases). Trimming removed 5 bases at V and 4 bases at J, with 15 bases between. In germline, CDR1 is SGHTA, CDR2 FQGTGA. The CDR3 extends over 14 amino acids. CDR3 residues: CASSPGSSQYEQYF. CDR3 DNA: TGTGCCAGCAGCCCCGGGAGTTCTCAGTACGAGCAGTACTTC.

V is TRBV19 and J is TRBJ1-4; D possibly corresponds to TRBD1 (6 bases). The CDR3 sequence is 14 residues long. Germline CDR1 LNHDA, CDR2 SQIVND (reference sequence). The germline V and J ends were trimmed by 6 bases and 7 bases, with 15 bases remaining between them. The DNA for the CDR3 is TGTGCCAGTAGAAAAACAGGGACGAGTGAAAAACTGTTTTTT. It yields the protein CASRKTGTSEKLFF.

The CDR3 protein is CASSVDTGAGNTIYF. CDR3 bases: TGTGCCAGCAGCGTAGACACAGGGGCTGGAAACACCATATATTTT. The J gene is TRBJ1-3, the V gene TRBV5-4; 7 bases match TRBD1. The V gene's germline CDR1 is SGHNT and CDR2 YYREEE (reference sequence). After removal of 4 bases from V and 2 bases from J, the junction contained 6 bases not matched to a gene. The length of the CDR3 is 15 residues.

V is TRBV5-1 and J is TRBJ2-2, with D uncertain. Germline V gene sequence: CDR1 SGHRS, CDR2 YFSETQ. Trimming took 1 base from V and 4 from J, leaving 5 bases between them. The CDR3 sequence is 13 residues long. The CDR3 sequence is CASSLKSTGELFF. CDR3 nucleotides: TGCGCCAGCAGCTTGAAATCCACCGGGGAGCTGTTTTTT.

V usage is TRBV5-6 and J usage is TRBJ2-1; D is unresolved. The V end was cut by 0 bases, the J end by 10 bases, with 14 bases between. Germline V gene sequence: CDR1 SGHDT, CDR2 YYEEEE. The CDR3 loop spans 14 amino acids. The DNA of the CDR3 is TGTGCCAGCAGCTTGGATCCTCAAGGCAGCGAGCAGTTCTTC. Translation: CASSLDPQGSEQFF.

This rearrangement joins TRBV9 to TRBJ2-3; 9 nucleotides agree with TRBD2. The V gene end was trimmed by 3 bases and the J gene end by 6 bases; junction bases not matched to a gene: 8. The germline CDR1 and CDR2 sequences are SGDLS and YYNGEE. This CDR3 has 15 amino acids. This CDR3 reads CASSARGTSPDTQYF. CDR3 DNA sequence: TGTGCCAGCAGCGCTAGAGGGACTAGCCCCGATACGCAGTATTTT.

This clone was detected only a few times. The CDR3 region is CASSIGQGYNQPQHF. Written as DNA, the CDR3 is TGTGCCAGTAGTATAGGACAGGGTTATAATCAGCCCCAGCATTTT. V usage is TRBV19 and J usage is TRBJ1-5, with 7 bases identical to TRBD1. Trimming cost V 1 base and J 4 bases; bases outside gene matches: 4. The length of the CDR3 is 15 residues. Germline V gene lookup returns CDR1 LNHDA and CDR2 SQIVND (reference sequence).